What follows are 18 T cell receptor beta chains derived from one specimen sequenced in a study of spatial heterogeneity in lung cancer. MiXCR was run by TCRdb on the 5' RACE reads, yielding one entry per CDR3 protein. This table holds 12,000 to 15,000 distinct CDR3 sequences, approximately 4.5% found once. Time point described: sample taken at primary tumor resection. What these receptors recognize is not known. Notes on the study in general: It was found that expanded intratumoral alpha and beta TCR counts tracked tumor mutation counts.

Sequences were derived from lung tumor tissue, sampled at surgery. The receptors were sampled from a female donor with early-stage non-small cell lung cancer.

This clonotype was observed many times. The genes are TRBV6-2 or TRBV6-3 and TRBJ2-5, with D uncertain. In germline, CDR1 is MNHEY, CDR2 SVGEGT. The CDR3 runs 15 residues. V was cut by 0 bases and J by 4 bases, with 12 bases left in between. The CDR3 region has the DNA TGTGCCAGCAGTTACTCTAGTTTTTCGGGAGAGACCCAGTACTTC. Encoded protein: CASSYSSFSGETQYF.

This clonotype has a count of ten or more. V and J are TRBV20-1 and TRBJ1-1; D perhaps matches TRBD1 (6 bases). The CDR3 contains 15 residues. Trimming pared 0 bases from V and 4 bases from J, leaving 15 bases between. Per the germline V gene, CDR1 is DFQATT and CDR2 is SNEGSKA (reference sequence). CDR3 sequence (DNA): TGCAGTGCTAGAGATGGGACACTCAGGGGCACTGAAGCTTTCTTT. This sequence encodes CSARDGTLRGTEAFF.

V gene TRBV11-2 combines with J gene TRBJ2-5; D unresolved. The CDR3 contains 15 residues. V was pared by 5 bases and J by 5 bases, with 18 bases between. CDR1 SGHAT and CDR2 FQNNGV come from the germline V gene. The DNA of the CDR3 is TGTGCCAGCAGCCCCCAGGCTGCGTCGGGTGAGACCCAGTACTTC. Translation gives CASSPQAASGETQYF.

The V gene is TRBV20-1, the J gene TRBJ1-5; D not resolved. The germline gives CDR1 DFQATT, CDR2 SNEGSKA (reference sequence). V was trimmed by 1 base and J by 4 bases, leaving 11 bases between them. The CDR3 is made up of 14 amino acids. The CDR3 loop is CSARVAGTNQPQHF. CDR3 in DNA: TGCAGTGCTAGAGTGGCGGGAACGAATCAGCCCCAGCATTTT.

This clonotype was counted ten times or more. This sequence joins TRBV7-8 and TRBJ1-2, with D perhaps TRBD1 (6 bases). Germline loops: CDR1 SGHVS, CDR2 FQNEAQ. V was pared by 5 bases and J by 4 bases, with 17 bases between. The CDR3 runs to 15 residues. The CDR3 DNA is TGTGCCAGCAGCATTTCGACGGGGGCGGGCTATGGCTACACCTTC. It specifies CASSISTGAGYGYTF.

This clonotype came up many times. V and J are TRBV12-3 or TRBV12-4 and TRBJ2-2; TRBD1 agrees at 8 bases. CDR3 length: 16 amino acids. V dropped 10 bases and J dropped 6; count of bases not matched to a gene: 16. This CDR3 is CAIPGQAGFRPGELFF. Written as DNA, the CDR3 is TGTGCCATCCCGGGACAGGCCGGTTTTCGACCCGGGGAGCTGTTTTTT.

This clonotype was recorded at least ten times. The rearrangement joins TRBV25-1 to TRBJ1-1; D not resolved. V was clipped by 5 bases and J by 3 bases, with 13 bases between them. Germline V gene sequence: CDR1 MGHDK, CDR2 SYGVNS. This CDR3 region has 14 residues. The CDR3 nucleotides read TGTGCCAGCAGTCTTCACGGGAGGGACACTGAAGCTTTCTTT. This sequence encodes CASSLHGRDTEAFF.

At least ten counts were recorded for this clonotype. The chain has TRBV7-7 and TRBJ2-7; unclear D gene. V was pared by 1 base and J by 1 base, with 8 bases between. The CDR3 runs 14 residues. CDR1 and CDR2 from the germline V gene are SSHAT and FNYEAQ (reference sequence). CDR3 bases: TGTGCCAGCAGCTTAGTAAGGGATTCCTACGAGCAGTACTTC. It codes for CASSLVRDSYEQYF.

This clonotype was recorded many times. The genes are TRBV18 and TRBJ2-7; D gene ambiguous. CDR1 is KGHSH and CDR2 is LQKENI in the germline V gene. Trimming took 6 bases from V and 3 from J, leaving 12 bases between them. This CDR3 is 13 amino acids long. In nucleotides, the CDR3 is TGTGCCAGCTCGCGAGAGGAACTCTACGAGCAGTACTTC. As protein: CASSREELYEQYF.

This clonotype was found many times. CDR3 DNA: TGCAGTGCTTTAGCCTTGACTAATGAAAAACTGTTTTTT. It translates to CSALALTNEKLFF. The V and J genes are TRBV20-1 and TRBJ1-4, with no clear D. Per the germline V gene, CDR1 is DFQATT and CDR2 is SNEGSKA (reference sequence). V dropped 5 bases and J dropped 2 bases, with 9 bases sitting between them. The CDR3 length is 13 residues.

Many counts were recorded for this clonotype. DNA of the CDR3: TGTGCCAGTAGTACCTCGGGCTACTACTATGGCTACACCTTC. Translating gives CASSTSGYYYGYTF. The chain carries TRBV19 and TRBJ1-2; D gene unclear. This CDR3 is 14 amino acids long. CDR1 is LNHDA and CDR2 is SQIVND in the germline V gene (reference sequence). The V end was cut by 4 bases, the J end by 3 bases, with 12 bases between.

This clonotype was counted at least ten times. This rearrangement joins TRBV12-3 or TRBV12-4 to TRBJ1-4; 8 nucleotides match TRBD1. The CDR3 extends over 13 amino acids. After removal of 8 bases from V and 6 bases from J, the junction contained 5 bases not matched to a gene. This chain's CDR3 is CASEEQGDEKLFF. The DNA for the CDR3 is TGTGCCAGCGAGGAACAGGGGGATGAAAAACTGTTTTTT.

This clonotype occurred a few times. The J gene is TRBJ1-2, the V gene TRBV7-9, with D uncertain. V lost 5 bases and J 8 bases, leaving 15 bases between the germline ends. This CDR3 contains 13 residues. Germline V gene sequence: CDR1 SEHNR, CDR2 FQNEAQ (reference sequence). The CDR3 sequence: CASSLVGQGGYTF. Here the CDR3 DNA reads TGTGCCAGCAGCCTAGTCGGGCAAGGCGGCTACACCTTC.

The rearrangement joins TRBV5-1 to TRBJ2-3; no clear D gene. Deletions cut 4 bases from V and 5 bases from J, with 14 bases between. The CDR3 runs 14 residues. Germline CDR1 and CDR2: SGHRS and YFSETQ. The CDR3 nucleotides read TGCGCCAGCAGCCTAGGTAATTTGGGAGATACGCAGTATTTT. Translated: CASSLGNLGDTQYF.

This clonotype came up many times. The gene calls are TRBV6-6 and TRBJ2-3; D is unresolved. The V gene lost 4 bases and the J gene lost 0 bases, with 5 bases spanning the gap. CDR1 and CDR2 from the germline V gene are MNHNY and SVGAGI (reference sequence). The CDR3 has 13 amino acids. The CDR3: CASSSPSTDTQYF. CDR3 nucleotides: TGTGCCAGCAGTTCCCCTAGCACAGATACGCAGTATTTT.

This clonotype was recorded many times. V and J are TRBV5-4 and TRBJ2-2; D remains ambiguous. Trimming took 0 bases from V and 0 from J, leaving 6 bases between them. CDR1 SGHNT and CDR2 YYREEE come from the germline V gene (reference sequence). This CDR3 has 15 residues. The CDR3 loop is CASSLVRANTGELFF. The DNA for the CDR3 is TGTGCCAGCAGCTTGGTCAGAGCGAACACCGGGGAGCTGTTTTTT.

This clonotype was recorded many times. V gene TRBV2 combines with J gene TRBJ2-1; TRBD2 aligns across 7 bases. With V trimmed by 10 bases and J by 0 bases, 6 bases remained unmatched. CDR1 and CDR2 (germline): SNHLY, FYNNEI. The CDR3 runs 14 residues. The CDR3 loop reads CATLAGSSYNEQFF. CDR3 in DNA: TGTGCCACCTTAGCGGGTAGCTCCTACAATGAGCAGTTCTTC. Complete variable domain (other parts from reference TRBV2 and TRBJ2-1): EPEVTQTPSHQVTQMGQEVILRCVPISNHLYFYWYRQILGQKVEFLVSFYNNEISEKSEIFDDQFSVERPDGSNFTLKIRSTKLEDSAMYFCATLAGSSYNEQFFGPGTRLTVL.

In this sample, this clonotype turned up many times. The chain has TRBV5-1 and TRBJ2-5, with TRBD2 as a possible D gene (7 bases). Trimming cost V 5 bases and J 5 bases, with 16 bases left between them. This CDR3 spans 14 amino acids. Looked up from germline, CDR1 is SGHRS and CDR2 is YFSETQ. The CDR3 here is CASRPGGPRETQYF. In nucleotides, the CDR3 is TGCGCCAGCAGGCCCGGGGGGCCGAGGGAGACCCAGTACTTC.